The 21 T cell receptor beta chains presented below share a single source sample, sequenced in a study of blood T cell repertoires in COVID-19. Profiled with immunoSEQ multiplex PCR; TCRdb holds only in-frame clones, not every one. The repertoire holds about 51,000 clones, with more than 70% as singletons. The sample comprised peripheral blood. All receptors derive from a man older than 75 with active COVID-19.

This clone was seen once. CDR3: CAISEGLAPNQETQYF. Here the CDR3 DNA reads TGTGCCATCAGTGAGGGACTAGCGCCGAACCAAGAGACCCAGTACTTC. This chain joins TRBV10-3 and TRBJ2-5; 9 nucleotides align to TRBD2. Germline-derived CDR1 and CDR2 are ENHRY and SYGVKD. After removal of 2 bases from V and 0 bases from J, the junction contained 4 bases not matched to a gene. This CDR3 is built from 16 residues.

The chain employs TRBV11-2 and TRBJ2-7, with D uncertain. Germline CDR1 is SGHAT and CDR2 is FQNNGV. This CDR3 comprises 15 residues. The V end lost 1 base, the J end lost 2 bases, and 12 bases lay between the germline ends. CDR3 amino acids: CASSLGSARAYEQYF. The DNA of the CDR3 is TGTGCCAGCAGCTTAGGTTCTGCTAGAGCCTACGAGCAGTACTTC.

This clone was observed a few times. The V and J genes are TRBV6-5 and TRBJ1-1, with D unresolved. Between the trimmed V and J ends, which lost 2 bases and 1 base, there was a span of 5 bases. The germline V gene encodes CDR1 MNHEY and CDR2 SVGAGI. This CDR3 has 13 amino acids. CDR3 nucleotide sequence: TGTGCCAGCAGTTACCCCGGGAACACTGAAGCTTTCTTT. Its protein product is CASSYPGNTEAFF.

The V and J genes are TRBV7-2 and TRBJ2-1, with D unclear. The CDR3 consists of 13 residues. Deletions cut 1 base from V and 4 bases from J, with 5 bases between. CDR1 is SGHTA, CDR2 FQGNSA, per germline. The CDR3: CASSLELYNEQFF. The CDR3 DNA sequence: TGTGCCAGCAGCTTAGAACTATACAATGAGCAGTTCTTC.

The chain has TRBV28 and TRBJ2-7; D is unclear. Germline V CDR1 and CDR2: MDHEN, SYDVKM. V lost 5 bases and J lost 3, with 14 bases in between. The CDR3 extends over 14 amino acids. CDR3 nucleotides: TGTGCCAGCAGTACCCCTAATTCGTACTACGAGCAGTACTTC. This encodes CASSTPNSYYEQYF.

This sequence joins TRBV6-5 and TRBJ2-2; perhaps TRBD1 as D (5 bases). Germline V gives CDR1 MNHEY, CDR2 SVGAGI. This CDR3 is 15 amino acids long. V was clipped by 0 bases and J by 1 base, with 6 bases between them. CDR3 sequence (DNA): TGTGCCAGCAGTTACTCCGGACAGAACACCGGGGAGCTGTTTTTT. It yields the protein CASSYSGQNTGELFF.

The J gene is TRBJ2-6, the V gene TRBV19; the D gene is possibly TRBD2 (5 bases). Trimming pared 1 base from V and 0 bases from J, leaving 16 bases between. This CDR3 has 19 amino acids. Germline V lookup: CDR1 LNHDA, CDR2 SQIVND (reference sequence). CDR3 DNA: TGTGCCAGTAGTATAGTCTCGAGGACGGGGAGCTCTGGGGCCAACGTCCTGACTTTC. This codes for CASSIVSRTGSSGANVLTF.

The chain couples TRBV6-5 to TRBJ2-7; TRBD1 might be the D (5 bases). This CDR3 is 15 amino acids long. Germline V lookup: CDR1 MNHEY, CDR2 SVGAGI. V lost 0 bases and J lost 0, with 9 bases in between. DNA for the CDR3: TGTGCCAGCAGTTACTCAGGCAGGGACTCCTACGAGCAGTACTTC. Translating gives CASSYSGRDSYEQYF.

The V gene is TRBV4-3, the J gene TRBJ2-1, with 9 bases matching TRBD2. This CDR3 comprises 15 residues. V shed 1 base and J 10 bases; nucleotides not matched to a gene: 8. Looked up from germline, CDR1 is LGHNA and CDR2 is YSLEER. CDR3 residues: CASSQVSSGSGEQFF. CDR3 bases: TGCGCCAGCAGCCAAGTGAGTAGCGGGAGTGGCGAGCAGTTCTTC.

The gene calls are TRBV7-8 and TRBJ2-2; TRBD1 agrees at 8 bases. Losses at the gene ends were 5 bases for V and 0 bases for J; bases not matched to a gene: 2. Germline-derived CDR1 and CDR2 are SGHVS and FQNEAQ. The CDR3 totals 15 residues. CDR3 bases: TGTGCCAGCAGCCCAGGGGGCGCGAACACCGGGGAGCTGTTTTTT. It yields the protein CASSPGGANTGELFF.

The J gene is TRBJ2-1, the V gene TRBV5-4, with 7 bases aligning to TRBD1. Unmatched junction bases numbered 10, after V lost 4 bases and J lost 3 bases. This CDR3 comprises 16 residues. Germline values: CDR1 SGHNT, CDR2 YYREEE (reference sequence). CDR3 amino acids: CASSTPPQGDYNEQFF. DNA of the CDR3: TGTGCCAGCAGCACGCCACCCCAGGGGGACTACAATGAGCAGTTCTTC.

This chain connects TRBV6-5 to TRBJ1-5, with 7 bases matching TRBD1. The ends lost 6 bases at V and 3 bases at J; junction bases unmatched: 5. This CDR3 has 14 amino acids. Per germline, CDR1 MNHEY and CDR2 SVGAGI. The CDR3 loop is CASSKGTVNQPQHF. CDR3 bases: TGTGCCAGCAGCAAAGGGACAGTCAATCAGCCCCAGCATTTT.

The CDR3 bases are TGTGCCAGCAGCCAAGAATATTTAGGACACCTCGAAAACACCTTC. It encodes CASSQEYLGHLENTF. The J gene is TRBJ1-2, the V gene TRBV3-1 (or the pseudogene TRBV3-2); D might be TRBD1 (5 bases). In germline, CDR1 is LGHDT, CDR2 YNNKEL (reference sequence). V lost 0 bases and J lost 12, with 20 bases in between. The CDR3 covers 15 residues.

The chain combines TRBV2 with TRBJ2-7; D is perhaps TRBD2 (5 bases). The CDR3 runs to 14 residues. Trimming shortened V by 7 bases and J by 3 bases, and 16 bases separated the two germline ends. CDR1 SNHLY and CDR2 FYNNEI come from the germline V gene. This CDR3 is CASTAQEVYYEQYF. CDR3 bases: TGTGCCAGCACGGCCCAGGAGGTCTACTACGAGCAGTACTTC.

This chain connects TRBV7-2 to TRBJ2-7; TRBD1 matches at 9 bases. Germline V gene data show CDR1 as SGHTA and CDR2 as FQGNSA. CDR3 length: 15 amino acids. V shed 6 bases and J 3 bases; nucleotides not matched to a gene: 9. The DNA for the CDR3 is TGTGCCAGCAGTCCCACCCGGACAGGGGTCTACGAGCAGTACTTC. This gives the protein CASSPTRTGVYEQYF.

V usage is TRBV13 and J usage is TRBJ2-3, with 8 bases matching TRBD2. The CDR3 contains 15 residues. Germline CDR1 and CDR2: PRHDT and FYEKMQ (reference sequence). Trimming removed 3 bases from V and 6 bases from J; junction bases left unmatched: 8. CDR3: CASSLTGTSLDTQYF. CDR3 DNA: TGTGCCAGCAGCTTGACCGGGACTAGTCTGGATACGCAGTATTTT.

This clone has just a few counts. The V call is TRBV2, the J call TRBJ1-2; 8 bases match TRBD1. The length of the CDR3 is 14 residues. J gave up 6 bases and V 9 bases, and 12 bases lay outside the gene matches. Germline CDR1 reads SNHLY; CDR2 reads FYNNEI. CDR3 sequence (DNA): TGTGCCAGTCAGGGGGCAGTCGAAGATAATGGCTACACCTTC. Its translation is CASQGAVEDNGYTF.

V usage is TRBV6-2 or TRBV6-3 and J usage is TRBJ1-2; TRBD1 agrees at 7 bases. J was trimmed by 1 base and V by 6 bases; bases with no gene match: 8. Germline lookup yields CDR1 MNHEY and CDR2 SVGEGT. The CDR3 contains 15 residues. CDR3 nucleotides: TGTGCCAGCAGCTCGGGACAGCCCAATAACTATGGCTACACCTTC. Its protein product is CASSSGQPNNYGYTF.

This rearrangement joins TRBV6-2 or TRBV6-3 to TRBJ1-4; D may be TRBD1 (5 bases). Germline V CDR1 and CDR2: MNHEY, SVGEGT. The CDR3 contains 17 residues. V lost 2 bases, J lost 0 bases, and 13 bases lay in between. The CDR3 sequence is CASSYGGKGATNEKLFF. CDR3 nucleotide sequence: TGTGCCAGCAGTTACGGGGGGAAGGGCGCAACTAATGAAAAACTGTTTTTT.

This rearrangement joins TRBV5-8 to TRBJ1-1, with no clear D. The V end was cut by 4 bases, the J end by 6 bases, with 19 bases between. This CDR3 has 15 residues. In germline, CDR1 is SGHTS, CDR2 YDEGEE. CDR3 DNA: TGTGCCAGCAGCCCCGTTACGAGGAGGGCATCTGAAGCTTTCTTT. Protein: CASSPVTRRASEAFF.

The chain couples TRBV11-3 to TRBJ2-1, with D hard to call. CDR3 size: 15 residues. Germline V gene lookup returns CDR1 SGHNT and CDR2 YENEEA. Trimming cost V 5 bases and J 0 bases, with 11 bases left between them. DNA of the CDR3: TGTGCCAGCAGCCGGCCGGGTAGCTCCTACAATGAGCAGTTCTTC. Translation gives CASSRPGSSYNEQFF.